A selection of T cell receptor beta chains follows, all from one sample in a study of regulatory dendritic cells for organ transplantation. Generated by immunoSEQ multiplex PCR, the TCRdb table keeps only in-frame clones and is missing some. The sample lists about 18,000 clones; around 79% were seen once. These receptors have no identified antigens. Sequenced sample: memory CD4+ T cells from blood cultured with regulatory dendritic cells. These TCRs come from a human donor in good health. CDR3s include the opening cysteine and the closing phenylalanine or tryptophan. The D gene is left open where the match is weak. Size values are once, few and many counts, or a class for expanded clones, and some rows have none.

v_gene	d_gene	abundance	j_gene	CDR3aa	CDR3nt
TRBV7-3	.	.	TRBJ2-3	CASGPSGLSTDTQYF	TGTGCCAGCGGACCGAGCGGGTTAAGCACAGATACGCAGTATTTT
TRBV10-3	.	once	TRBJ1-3	CAISESPGHVGNTIYF	TGTGCCATCAGTGAGTCCCCGGGACACGTAGGAAACACCATATATTTT
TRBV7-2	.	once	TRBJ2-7	CASSERNRDSKGEQYF	TGTGCCAGCAGCGAGAGAAACCGGGACTCAAAGGGGGAGCAGTACTTC
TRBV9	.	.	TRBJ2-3	CASSVVGERTDTQYF	TGTGCCAGCAGCGTAGTTGGAGAACGCACAGATACGCAGTATTTT
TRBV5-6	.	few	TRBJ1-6	CASSLFGTLRSPLHF	TGTGCCAGCAGCCTGTTCGGCACCTTGCGGTCACCCCTCCACTTT
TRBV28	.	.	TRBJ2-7	CASRSTGKAYEQYF	TGTGCCAGCAGGTCTACAGGAAAAGCCTACGAGCAGTACTTC
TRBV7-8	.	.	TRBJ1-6	CASSYTPSGSPLHF	TGTGCCAGCAGCTACACCCCGTCGGGGTCACCCCTCCACTTT
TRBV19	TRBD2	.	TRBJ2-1	CASSPRSRTSGYNEQFF	TGTGCCAGTAGTCCCCGTAGCCGGACTAGCGGATACAATGAGCAGTTCTTC
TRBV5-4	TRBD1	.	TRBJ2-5	CASSLRRTGIETQYF	TGTGCCAGCAGCTTGAGAAGGACAGGGATCGAGACCCAGTACTTC
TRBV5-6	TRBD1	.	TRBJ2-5	CASSKPGQDFETQYF	TGTGCCAGCAGCAAGCCGGGACAGGACTTCGAGACCCAGTACTTC
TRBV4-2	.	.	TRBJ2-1	CASSQGDRDLYNEQFF	TGTGCCAGCAGCCAAGGAGACCGGGACCTTTACAATGAGCAGTTCTTC
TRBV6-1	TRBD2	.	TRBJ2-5	CASSGPVRGGETQYF	TGTGCCAGCAGTGGACCCGTCCGGGGGGGAGAGACCCAGTACTTC
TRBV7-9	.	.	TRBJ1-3	CASSLGVGGNTIYF	TGTGCCAGCAGCTTAGGAGTAGGGGGAAACACCATATATTTT
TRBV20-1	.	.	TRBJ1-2	CSPKGGDGYTF	TGCAGTCCAAAGGGGGGGGACGGCTACACCTTC
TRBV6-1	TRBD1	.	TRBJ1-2	CASNLYRGPYGYTF	TGTGCCAGCAATCTTTACAGGGGGCCCTATGGCTACACCTTC
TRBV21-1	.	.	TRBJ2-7	CASSKALCGRDHEQYF	TGTGCCAGCAGCAAAGCGCTTTGCGGGAGGGACCACGAGCAGTACTTC
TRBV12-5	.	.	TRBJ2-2	CASGGTGTATGELFF	TGTGCTAGTGGAGGTACCGGGACGGCGACCGGGGAGCTGTTTTTT
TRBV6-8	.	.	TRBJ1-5	CASSYEGCQPQHF	TGTGCCAGCAGTTACGAGGGGTGTCAGCCCCAGCATTTT
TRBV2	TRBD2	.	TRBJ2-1	CASTLTSGRNEQFF	TGTGCCAGCACTTTGACTAGCGGGAGGAATGAGCAGTTCTTC
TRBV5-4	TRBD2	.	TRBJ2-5	CASSPSTGGIGETQYF	TGTGCCAGCAGCCCGAGCACGGGAGGAATTGGGGAGACCCAGTACTTC
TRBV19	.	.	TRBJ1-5	CASSAGSGVHQPQHF	TGTGCCAGTAGTGCGGGATCTGGAGTCCATCAGCCCCAGCATTTT
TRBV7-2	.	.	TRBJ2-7	CASSSRGTPSYEQYF	TGTGCCAGCAGCTCCCGTGGGACTCCCTCCTACGAGCAGTACTTC
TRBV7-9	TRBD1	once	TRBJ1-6	CASSPQTGLKSPLHF	TGTGCCAGCAGCCCACAGACAGGGCTGAAGTCACCCCTCCACTTT
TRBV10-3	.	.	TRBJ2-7	CAISEAGEQYF	TGTGCCATCAGTGAGGCCGGTGAGCAGTACTTC